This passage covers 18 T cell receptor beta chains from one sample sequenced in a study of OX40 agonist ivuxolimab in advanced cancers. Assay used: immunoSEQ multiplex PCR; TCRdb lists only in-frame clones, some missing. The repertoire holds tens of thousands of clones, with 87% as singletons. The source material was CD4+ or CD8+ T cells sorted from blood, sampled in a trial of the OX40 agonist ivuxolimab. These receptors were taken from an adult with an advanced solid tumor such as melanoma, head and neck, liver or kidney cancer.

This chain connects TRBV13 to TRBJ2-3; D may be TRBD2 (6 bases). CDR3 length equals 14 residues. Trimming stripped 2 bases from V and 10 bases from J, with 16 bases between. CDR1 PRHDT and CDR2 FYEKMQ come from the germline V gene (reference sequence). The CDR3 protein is CASSLRRGVTPQYF. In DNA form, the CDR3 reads TGTGCCAGCAGCTTAAGGCGGGGAGTCACCCCGCAGTATTTT. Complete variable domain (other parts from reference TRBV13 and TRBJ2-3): AAGVIQSPRHLIKEKRETATLKCYPIPRHDTVYWYQQGPGQDPQFLISFYEKMQSDKGSIPDRFSAQQFSDYHSELNMSSLELGDSALYFCASSLRRGVTPQYFGPGTRLTVL.

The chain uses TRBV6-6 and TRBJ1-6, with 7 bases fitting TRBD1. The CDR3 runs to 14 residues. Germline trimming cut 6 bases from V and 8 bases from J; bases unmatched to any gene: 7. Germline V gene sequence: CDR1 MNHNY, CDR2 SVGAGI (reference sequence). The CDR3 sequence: CASRSGTEDSPLHF. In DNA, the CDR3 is TGTGCCAGCAGGTCCGGGACAGAAGATTCACCCCTCCACTTT.

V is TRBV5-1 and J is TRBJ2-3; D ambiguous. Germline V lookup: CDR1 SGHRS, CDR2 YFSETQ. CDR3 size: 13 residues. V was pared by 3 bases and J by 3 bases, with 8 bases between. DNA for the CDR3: TGCGCCAGCAGCTCGGGCCTTACAGATACGCAGTATTTT. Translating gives CASSSGLTDTQYF.

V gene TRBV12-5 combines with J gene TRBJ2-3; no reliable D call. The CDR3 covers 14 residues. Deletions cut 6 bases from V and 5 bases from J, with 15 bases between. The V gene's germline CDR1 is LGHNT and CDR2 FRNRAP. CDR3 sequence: CASGSTTIRDTQYF. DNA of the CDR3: TGTGCTAGTGGCTCCACCACGATAAGAGATACGCAGTATTTT.

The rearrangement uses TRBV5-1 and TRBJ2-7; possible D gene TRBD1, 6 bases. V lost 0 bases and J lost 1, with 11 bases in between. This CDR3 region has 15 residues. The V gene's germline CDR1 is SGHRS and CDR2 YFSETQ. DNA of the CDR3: TGCGCCAGCAGCTTGGAGAACAGGGCGTCCTACGAGCAGTACTTC. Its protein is CASSLENRASYEQYF.

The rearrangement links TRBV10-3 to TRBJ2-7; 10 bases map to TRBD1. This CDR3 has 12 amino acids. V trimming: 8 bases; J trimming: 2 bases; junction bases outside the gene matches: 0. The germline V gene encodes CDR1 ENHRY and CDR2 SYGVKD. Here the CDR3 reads CAIGTGAYEQYF. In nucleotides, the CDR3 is TGTGCCATCGGGACAGGGGCCTACGAGCAGTACTTC.

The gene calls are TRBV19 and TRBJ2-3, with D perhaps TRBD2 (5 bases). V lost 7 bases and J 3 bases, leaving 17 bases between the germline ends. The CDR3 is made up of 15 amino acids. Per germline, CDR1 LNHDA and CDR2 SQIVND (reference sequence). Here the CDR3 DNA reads TGTGCCAGTACCCTAACCGGACTGATTACAGATACGCAGTATTTT. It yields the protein CASTLTGLITDTQYF.

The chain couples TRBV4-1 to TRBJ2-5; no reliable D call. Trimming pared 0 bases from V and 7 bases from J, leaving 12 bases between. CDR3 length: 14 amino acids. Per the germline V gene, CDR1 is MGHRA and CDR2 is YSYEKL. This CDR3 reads CASSQDTAMRTQYF. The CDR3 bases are TGCGCCAGCAGCCAAGACACAGCAATGCGGACCCAGTACTTC.

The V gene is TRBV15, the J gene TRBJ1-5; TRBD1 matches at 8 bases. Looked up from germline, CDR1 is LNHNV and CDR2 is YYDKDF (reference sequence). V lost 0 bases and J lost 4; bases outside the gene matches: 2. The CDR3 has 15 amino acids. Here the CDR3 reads CATSRDRQGNQPQHF. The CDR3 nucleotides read TGTGCCACCAGCAGAGATCGACAGGGGAATCAGCCCCAGCATTTT.

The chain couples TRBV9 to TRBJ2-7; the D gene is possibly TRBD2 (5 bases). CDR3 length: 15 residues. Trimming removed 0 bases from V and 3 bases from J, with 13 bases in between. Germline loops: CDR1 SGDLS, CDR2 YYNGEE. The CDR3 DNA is TGTGCCAGCAGCGTAGGGGCAGCCCGGGGCTACGAGCAGTACTTC. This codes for CASSVGAARGYEQYF.

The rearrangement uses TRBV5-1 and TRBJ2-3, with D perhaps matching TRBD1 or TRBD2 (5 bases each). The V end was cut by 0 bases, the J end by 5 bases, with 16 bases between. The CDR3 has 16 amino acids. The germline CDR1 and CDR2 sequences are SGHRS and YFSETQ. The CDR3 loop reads CASSLGGQSREDTQYF. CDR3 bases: TGCGCCAGCAGCTTGGGGGGCCAGTCACGGGAAGATACGCAGTATTTT.

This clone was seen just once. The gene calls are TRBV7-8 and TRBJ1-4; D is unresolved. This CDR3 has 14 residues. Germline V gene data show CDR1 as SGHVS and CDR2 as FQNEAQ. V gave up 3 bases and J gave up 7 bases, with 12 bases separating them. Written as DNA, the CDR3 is TGTGCCAGCAGCTTGGATCCTTCGAGTGAAAAACTGTTTTTT. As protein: CASSLDPSSEKLFF.

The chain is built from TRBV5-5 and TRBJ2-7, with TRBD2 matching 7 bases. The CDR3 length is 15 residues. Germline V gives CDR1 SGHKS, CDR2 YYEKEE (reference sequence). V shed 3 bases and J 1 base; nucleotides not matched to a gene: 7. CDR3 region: CASSSTGLESYEQYF. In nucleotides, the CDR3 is TGTGCCAGCAGCTCGACCGGACTAGAATCCTACGAGCAGTACTTC.

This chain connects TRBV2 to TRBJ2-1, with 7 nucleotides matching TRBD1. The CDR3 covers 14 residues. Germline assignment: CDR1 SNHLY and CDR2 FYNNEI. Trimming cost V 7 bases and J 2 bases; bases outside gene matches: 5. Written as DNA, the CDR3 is TGTGCCAGCACCCGGACAGGACCCTACAATGAGCAGTTCTTC. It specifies CASTRTGPYNEQFF.

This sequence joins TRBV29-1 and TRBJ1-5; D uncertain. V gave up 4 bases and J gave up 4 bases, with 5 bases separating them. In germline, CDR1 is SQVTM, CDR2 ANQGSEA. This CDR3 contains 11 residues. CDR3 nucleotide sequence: TGCAGCGTTGGGGAGAATCAGCCCCAGCATTTT. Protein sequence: CSVGENQPQHF.

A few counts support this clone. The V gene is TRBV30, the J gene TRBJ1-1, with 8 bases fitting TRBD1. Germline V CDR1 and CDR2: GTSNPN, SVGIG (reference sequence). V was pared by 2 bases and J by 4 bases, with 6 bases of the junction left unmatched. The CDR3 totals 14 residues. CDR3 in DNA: TGTGCCTGGAGTCTAGGACAGGGCAGCACTGAAGCTTTCTTT. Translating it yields CAWSLGQGSTEAFF.

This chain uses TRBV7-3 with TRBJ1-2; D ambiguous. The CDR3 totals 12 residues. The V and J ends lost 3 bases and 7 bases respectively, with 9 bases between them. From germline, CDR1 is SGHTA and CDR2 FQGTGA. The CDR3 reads CASSLDGGGYTF. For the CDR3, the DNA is TGTGCCAGCAGCTTGGACGGTGGTGGCTACACCTTC.

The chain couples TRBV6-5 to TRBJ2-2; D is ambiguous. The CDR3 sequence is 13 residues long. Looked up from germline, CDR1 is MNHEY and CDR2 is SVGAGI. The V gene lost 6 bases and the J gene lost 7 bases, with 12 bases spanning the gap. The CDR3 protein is CASSKGSGGELFF. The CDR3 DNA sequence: TGTGCCAGCAGCAAGGGAAGTGGCGGGGAGCTGTTTTTT.